The rows below give T cell receptor beta chains drawn from one sample of a study of blood T cells in healthy people across ages. Each CDR3 protein gets one entry after TCRdb re-called the 5' RACE reads with MiXCR. Among about 680,000 distinct CDR3 sequences listed, around 48% were seen once. Sample: blood. The receptors here all came from a woman between 55 and 75 years old in good health. Each CDR3 is given without its conserved first and last residue.

CDR3: ASSVLLKLEQY; J: TRBJ2-7; length: 11; V: TRBV12-3/TRBV12-4
CDR3: SVEDPGGHEKLF; J: TRBJ1-4; length: 12; V: TRBV29-1
CDR3: ASSQRQGYTEAF; J: TRBJ1-1; length: 12; V: TRBV4-3
CDR3: ASSLAAGQEARETQY; J: NA; length: 15; V: TRBV5-6
CDR3: SATRQGATEAF; J: TRBJ1-1; length: 11; V: TRBV20-1
CDR3: ASRSGQDTQY; J: TRBJ2-3; length: 10; V: TRBV12-3/TRBV12-4
CDR3: ASSLDGRASGTQY; J: TRBJ2-3; length: 13; V: TRBV11-3
CDR3: ASSRLQAGGDEQY; J: TRBJ2-7; length: 13; V: TRBV3-1
CDR3: ASSNPGGTQY; J: TRBJ2-3; length: 10; V: TRBV5-1
CDR3: ASSQGEREQY; J: TRBJ2-5; length: 10; V: TRBV3-1
CDR3: ASREQGELHEQY; J: TRBJ2-7; length: 12; V: TRBV5-1
CDR3: SAAGLNTGELF; J: TRBJ2-2; length: 11; V: TRBV20-1
CDR3: ASSSTGPFYGYT; J: TRBJ1-2; length: 12; V: TRBV28
CDR3: ASSPFLVAGANVLT; J: TRBJ2-6; length: 14; V: TRBV18
CDR3: SVEQAWGNYGYT; J: TRBJ1-2; length: 12; V: TRBV29-1
CDR3: ASMGGLGYEQY; J: TRBJ2-7; length: 11; V: TRBV2
CDR3: ASSQEARQQY; J: TRBJ2-5; length: 10; V: TRBV4-2
CDR3: ASSSQGNEQF; J: TRBJ2-1; length: 10; V: TRBV5-1
CDR3: AIRGDSSEAF; J: TRBJ1-1; length: 10; V: TRBV10-3
CDR3: ASSQELAGYNEQF; J: TRBJ2-1; length: 13; V: TRBV3-1
CDR3: ASSLGLAGGSSGYEQY; J: TRBJ2-7; length: 16; V: TRBV28
CDR3: ASSYRENQPQH; J: TRBJ1-5; length: 11; V: TRBV12-3/TRBV12-4